Included here is one TCR beta chain sequence, with context. The data derive from a study of shared T cell receptors in the human thymus. TCRdb keeps only in-frame clones here, not all; method: immunoSEQ multiplex PCR. The sample has some 760,000 clones, 70% to 90% seen once; the top ten hold under 0.012%. The sample was also reused in another study, on human thymus T cells. As that study records: Thymic tissue was derived from resections collected during corrective heart surgery.

This sequence originates from a girl less than two years old with a congenital heart defect. Sequenced input: thymocytes.

The chain's CDR3 is CASSAGVGNTEAFF. The CDR3, as DNA: TGTGCCAGTAGTGCGGGGGTGGGGAACACTGAAGCTTTCTTT. The genes are TRBV19 and TRBJ1-1, with a possible D match to TRBD1 (5 bases). This CDR3 contains 14 residues. V lost 5 bases to trimming and J lost 1 base, with 11 bases between them. CDR1 and CDR2 (germline): LNHDA, SQIVND (reference sequence).